The 26 T cell receptor beta chains presented below share a single source sample, sequenced in a study of response to subunit inactivated influenza vaccine. TCRdb used MiXCR to reprocess the RT-PCR reads, holding one entry per CDR3 protein. The top ten clones hold roughly 13% of a sample with roughly 570,000 distinct CDR3 sequences, 10% to 15% of them seen once. Source: PBMCs from blood, taken 40 to 50 days after vaccination. The receptors come from a middle-aged man who received an inactivated influenza vaccine.

This sequence joins TRBV15 and TRBJ2-5; TRBD2 matches at 15 bases. V lost 3 bases, J lost 4 bases, and 0 bases stayed unmatched. In germline, CDR1 is LNHNV, CDR2 YYDKDF (reference sequence). The CDR3 extends over 15 amino acids. The CDR3 region has the DNA TGTGCCACCAGCAGGGGACTAGCGGGAGGAGAGACCCAGTACTTC. Protein sequence: CATSRGLAGGETQYF.

The rearrangement joins TRBV18 to TRBJ2-2; 7 bases align to TRBD2. The V gene end was trimmed by 3 bases and the J gene end by 6 bases; junction bases not matched to a gene: 4. CDR3 length equals 14 residues. CDR1 and CDR2 from the germline V gene are KGHSH and LQKENI. The CDR3 here is CASSPKRDAGELFF. CDR3 bases: TGTGCCAGCTCACCTAAGCGGGACGCCGGGGAGCTGTTTTTT.

The chain employs TRBV7-2 and TRBJ2-3; a weak D match, TRBD2 (6 bases). The germline V gene encodes CDR1 SGHTA and CDR2 FQGNSA. The CDR3 is made up of 16 amino acids. Trimming took off 2 bases at V and 3 bases at J, with 15 bases between the two ends. Here the CDR3 reads CASSLRGRELTDTQYF. The CDR3 region has the DNA TGTGCCAGCAGCTTACGGGGTCGGGAGTTGACAGATACGCAGTATTTT.

This clonotype was recorded at least ten times. The gene calls are TRBV29-1 and TRBJ2-1; TRBD2 aligns across 9 bases. Germline V gene data show CDR1 as SQVTM and CDR2 as ANQGSEA. V was pared by 4 bases and J by 2 bases, with 6 bases of the junction left unmatched. The CDR3 spans 15 residues. CDR3 nucleotide sequence: TGCAGCGTTGGGAAGCGGGAGGCCACCTACAATGAGCAGTTCTTC. Translated: CSVGKREATYNEQFF.

This clonotype has a handful of counts. The rearrangement uses TRBV9 and TRBJ2-1; D possibly corresponds to TRBD2 (6 bases). V gave up 2 bases and J gave up 5 bases, with 11 bases separating them. This CDR3 contains 14 residues. The germline gives CDR1 SGDLS, CDR2 YYNGEE. The CDR3: CASSVLAANNEQFF. Here the CDR3 DNA reads TGTGCCAGCAGCGTTTTAGCGGCTAACAATGAGCAGTTCTTC.

This clonotype was seen many times. V and J are TRBV20-1 and TRBJ2-1; no definite D call. Trimming stripped 3 bases from V and 4 bases from J, with 10 bases between. CDR3 length: 13 residues. Germline V gene data show CDR1 as DFQATT and CDR2 as SNEGSKA (reference sequence). The CDR3 reads CSASATDYNEQFF. DNA of the CDR3: TGCAGTGCTAGCGCAACAGATTACAATGAGCAGTTCTTC.

This sequence joins TRBV10-3 and TRBJ1-5, with D perhaps TRBD1 (6 bases). The germline V gene has CDR1 ENHRY and CDR2 SYGVKD. V was cut by 6 bases and J by 3 bases, with 9 bases left in between. CDR3 length: 13 amino acids. The CDR3 spells CAISGQLNQPQHF. The CDR3 nucleotides read TGTGCCATCAGCGGACAGCTCAATCAGCCCCAGCATTTT.

This clonotype came up many times. The gene calls are TRBV7-9 and TRBJ2-7, with 8 bases identical to TRBD1. Germline-derived CDR1 and CDR2 are SEHNR and FQNEAQ (reference sequence). J gave up 3 bases and V 5 bases, and 6 bases lay outside the gene matches. The CDR3 spans 14 residues. CDR3 nucleotides: TGTGCCAGCAGCGCGGGACAGGAGGACTACGAGCAGTACTTC. Its translation: CASSAGQEDYEQYF.

This clonotype appeared a few times. This chain joins TRBV20-1 and TRBJ1-1; TRBD1 is a possible D gene (6 bases). This CDR3 has 13 residues. V dropped 5 bases and J dropped 2 bases, with 12 bases sitting between them. CDR1 and CDR2 (germline): DFQATT, SNEGSKA (reference sequence). CDR3 sequence reads: CSAYEGGNTEAFF. As DNA, the CDR3 is TGCAGTGCTTACGAGGGGGGAAACACTGAAGCTTTCTTT.

The chain carries TRBV29-1 and TRBJ1-1; D unresolved. With 2 bases removed from V and 4 bases from J, the gap between germline ends came to 11 bases. Germline lookup yields CDR1 SQVTM and CDR2 ANQGSEA. This CDR3 region has 13 residues. CDR3 nucleotide sequence: TGCAGCGTTGAACTGGGTTTAGGCACTGAAGCTTTCTTT. It specifies CSVELGLGTEAFF.

The rearrangement joins TRBV9 to TRBJ2-5, with D uncertain. Germline V CDR1 and CDR2: SGDLS, YYNGEE. There are 14 residues in the CDR3. Trimming removed 0 bases at V and 5 bases at J, with 11 bases between. The CDR3 sequence is CASSVAYAGETQYF. The DNA for the CDR3 is TGTGCCAGCAGCGTAGCTTACGCTGGGGAGACCCAGTACTTC. Complete variable domain (other parts from reference TRBV9 and TRBJ2-5): DSGVTQTPKHLITATGQRVTLRCSPRSGDLSVYWYQQSLDQGLQFLIQYYNGEERAKGNILERFSAQQFPDLHSELNLSSLELGDSALYFCASSVAYAGETQYFGPGTRLLVL.

This clonotype was counted between two and nine times. The chain carries TRBV28 and TRBJ2-7; D not resolved. CDR1 is MDHEN and CDR2 is SYDVKM in the germline V gene. This CDR3 contains 15 residues. Between the trimmed V and J ends, which lost 5 bases and 0 bases, there was a span of 14 bases. The CDR3 spells CASSTGPPVSYEQYF. The CDR3 nucleotides read TGTGCCAGCAGTACCGGCCCCCCCGTCTCCTACGAGCAGTACTTC.

The chain couples TRBV15 to TRBJ2-7; 12 bases are a match to TRBD2. J was trimmed by 5 bases and V by 0 bases; bases with no gene match: 5. CDR1 is LNHNV and CDR2 is YYDKDF in the germline V gene (reference sequence). CDR3 length: 16 amino acids. In DNA form, the CDR3 reads TGTGCCACCAGCAGAGATCTAGCGGGAGGGATCCACGAGCAGTACTTC. Translating gives CATSRDLAGGIHEQYF.

This clonotype showed up just a few times. V is TRBV5-6 and J is TRBJ2-2; D gene uncertain. V lost 2 bases, J lost 4 bases, and 9 bases lay in between. CDR1 is SGHDT and CDR2 is YYEEEE in the germline V gene. The CDR3 is 14 residues long. The CDR3 sequence: CASSFGQLTGELFF. CDR3 nucleotide sequence: TGTGCCAGCAGCTTTGGTCAACTCACCGGGGAGCTGTTTTTT.

The CDR3 DNA sequence: TGTGCCAGCAGCCCCATGCGATCTTTTCTCGAGCAGTACTTC. This codes for CASSPMRSFLEQYF. The gene calls are TRBV12-3 or TRBV12-4 and TRBJ2-7; D ambiguous. V lost 6 bases, J lost 6 bases, and 18 bases lay in between. The CDR3 extends over 14 amino acids.

This clonotype was observed a few times. The CDR3 loop is CASSGWAGGPRADTQYF. CDR3 DNA: TGTGCCAGCAGTGGATGGGCGGGAGGACCACGTGCAGATACGCAGTATTTT. The chain recombines TRBV28 with TRBJ2-3, with TRBD2 matching over 8 bases. V lost 5 bases and J lost 4; bases outside the gene matches: 14. The CDR3 consists of 17 residues. Germline assignment: CDR1 MDHEN and CDR2 SYDVKM. The full variable domain, with the rest looked up from reference TRBV28 and TRBJ2-3, is DVKVTQSSRYLVKRTGEKVFLECVQDMDHENMFWYRQDPGLGLRLIYFSYDVKMKEKGDIPEGYSVSREKKERFSLILESASTNQTSMYLCASSGWAGGPRADTQYFGPGTRLTVL.

The table lists this clonotype with many counts. Here the CDR3 DNA reads TGTGCCACCAGTGGTACGGGACGAAACAATGAGCAGTTCTTC. It encodes CATSGTGRNNEQFF. The chain has TRBV24-1 and TRBJ2-1, with D perhaps matching TRBD1 or TRBD2 (5 bases each). The CDR3 totals 14 residues. V lost 5 bases and J 5 bases, leaving 12 bases between the germline ends. Germline V gene sequence: CDR1 KGHDR, CDR2 SFDVKD.

The table lists this clonotype with many counts. The chain couples TRBV12-3 or TRBV12-4 to TRBJ2-3; D remains unclear. Trimming removed 1 base at V and 4 bases at J, with 9 bases between. This CDR3 contains 14 residues. Here the CDR3 reads CASSLEDGSDTQYF. CDR3 coding DNA: TGTGCCAGCAGTTTAGAGGACGGATCAGATACGCAGTATTTT.

This clonotype was detected ten times or more. This chain uses TRBV6-5 with TRBJ2-7, with 8 bases identical to TRBD1. Germline CDR1 reads MNHEY; CDR2 reads SVGAGI. The CDR3 length is 12 residues. Trimming removed 8 bases from V and 4 bases from J; junction bases left unmatched: 4. In DNA form, the CDR3 reads TGTGCCAGCTTAGGACAGGGATACGAGCAGTACTTC. Its translation is CASLGQGYEQYF.

This chain joins TRBV12-3 or TRBV12-4 and TRBJ2-3, with D perhaps matching TRBD1 or TRBD2 (6 bases each). V lost 6 bases and J 2 bases, leaving 12 bases between the germline ends. This CDR3 has 14 amino acids. The DNA for the CDR3 is TGTGCCAGCAGGAAGGGGGAGGTCACAGATACGCAGTATTTT. Amino acids: CASRKGEVTDTQYF.

This rearrangement joins TRBV5-6 to TRBJ2-7; possible D gene TRBD2, 5 bases. CDR1 is SGHDT, CDR2 YYEEEE, per germline. The length of the CDR3 is 14 residues. Trimming took 0 bases from V and 5 from J, leaving 12 bases between them. CDR3 bases: TGTGCCAGCAGCTTGGGGCTAGCTTTACACGAGCAGTACTTC. This encodes CASSLGLALHEQYF. Full variable domain (rest looked up from reference TRBV5-6 and TRBJ2-7): DAGVTQSPTHLIKTRGQQVTLRCSPKSGHDTVSWYQQALGQGPQFIFQYYEEEERQRGNFPDRFSGHQFPNYSSELNVNALLLGDSALYLCASSLGLALHEQYFGPGTRLTVT.

This chain connects TRBV10-3 to TRBJ2-3; 9 nucleotides align to TRBD2. Germline V gives CDR1 ENHRY, CDR2 SYGVKD. The CDR3 totals 14 residues. With V trimmed by 10 bases and J by 3 bases, 8 bases remained unmatched. CDR3 in amino acids: CATTGGRVTDTQYF. Here the CDR3 DNA reads TGTGCCACCACCGGCGGGAGGGTTACAGATACGCAGTATTTT.

This clonotype was detected only a few times. The V and J genes are TRBV7-9 and TRBJ1-1; 8 bases line up with TRBD1. The CDR3 totals 13 residues. Germline loops: CDR1 SEHNR, CDR2 FQNEAQ (reference sequence). V shed 10 bases and J 1 base; nucleotides not matched to a gene: 5. The CDR3 loop reads CAIKGTGNTEAFF. The DNA of the CDR3 is TGTGCCATAAAGGGGACAGGGAACACTGAAGCTTTCTTT.

The V gene is TRBV25-1, the J gene TRBJ1-6, with D possibly TRBD1 on 5 matching bases. This CDR3 has 14 amino acids. Deletions cut 4 bases from V and 9 bases from J, with 13 bases between. Per the germline V gene, CDR1 is MGHDK and CDR2 is SYGVNS. The CDR3 spells CASSGTGRLSPLHF. CDR3 bases: TGTGCCAGCAGTGGGACGGGACGTCTTTCACCCCTCCACTTT.

This clonotype was found many times. The V and J genes are TRBV6-5 and TRBJ1-6, with a possible D match to TRBD1 (5 bases). Trimming removed 2 bases at V and 7 bases at J, with 12 bases between. The CDR3 has 15 amino acids. The V gene's germline CDR1 is MNHEY and CDR2 SVGAGI. The CDR3: CASSYEGPLNSPLHF. The CDR3 nucleotides read TGTGCCAGCAGTTACGAGGGGCCGCTCAATTCACCCCTCCACTTT.

This clonotype appeared a few times. The V gene is TRBV20-1, the J gene TRBJ1-5, with 7 nucleotides matching TRBD1. This CDR3 is built from 11 residues. J was trimmed by 12 bases and V by 4 bases; bases with no gene match: 6. The V gene's germline CDR1 is DFQATT and CDR2 SNEGSKA (reference sequence). The CDR3 sequence: CSAISGTVQHF. The DNA of the CDR3 is TGCAGTGCTATTAGTGGGACAGTCCAGCATTTT.